This record concerns one TCR beta chain sequence. The antigen is unknown. The data were taken from a study of cytomegalovirus exposure and HLA in healthy donors. It was with 60 Vbeta and 13 Jbeta primers that the PCR ran. TCRdb's table, derived via immunoSEQ multiplex PCR, lists solely in-frame clones and lacks some. In all, the sample yields approximately 96,000 clones. Trimming removed 4 bases from V and 8 bases from J, with 12 bases in between. CDR1 and CDR2 (germline): SNHLY, FYNNEI. The CDR3 loop spans 14 amino acids. Study-wide points: Many donors shared some public TCRs, even though most TCR sequences were rare.

The source of this sequence is a girl aged 5 to 17 in good health and CMV-seropositive. Sequencing was carried out using PBMCs. The chain couples TRBV2 to TRBJ1-6, with D tentatively TRBD1 (6 bases). CDR3 protein: CASSGTGQHSPLHF. In DNA, the CDR3 is TGTGCCAGCAGTGGGACCGGACAGCATTCACCCCTCCACTTT.